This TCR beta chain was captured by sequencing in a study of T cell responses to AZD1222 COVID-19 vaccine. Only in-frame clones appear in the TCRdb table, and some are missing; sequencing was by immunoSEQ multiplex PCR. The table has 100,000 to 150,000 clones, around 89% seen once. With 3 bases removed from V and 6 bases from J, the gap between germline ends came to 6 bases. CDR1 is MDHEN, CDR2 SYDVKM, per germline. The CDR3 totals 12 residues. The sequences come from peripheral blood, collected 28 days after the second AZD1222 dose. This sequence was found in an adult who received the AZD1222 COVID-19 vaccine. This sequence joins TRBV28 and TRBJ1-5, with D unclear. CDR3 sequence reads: CASSLPRQPQHF. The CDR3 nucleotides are TGTGCCAGCAGTTTGCCGCGTCAGCCCCAGCATTTT.